The entry below describes one T cell receptor beta chain. Its matching antigen is unknown. This entry belongs to a study of graft-versus-host responses after intestinal transplantation. Study-level information: Every one of the recipients received anti-thymocyte globulin induction and afterwards took tacrolimus and steroids for approximately three years.

Assay: immunoSEQ multiplex PCR; the TCRdb copy retains only in-frame clones and omits some. Of just under 65,000 clones listed, more than 90% are singletons. This receptor was identified in a human donor who was the organ donor for an intestinal transplant. The sample in question was unstimulated CD8+ T cells sorted from spleen or lymph node cells, obtained before transplant.

The chain's CDR3 is CASSLTDRAPQHF. The CDR3 nucleotides read TGTGCCAGCAGCCTCACCGACAGGGCACCCCAGCATTTT. V gene TRBV5-6 combines with J gene TRBJ1-5; 7 nucleotides match TRBD1. The CDR3 sequence is 13 residues long. Germline values: CDR1 SGHDT, CDR2 YYEEEE. The V segment lost 4 bases and the J segment 10 bases; nucleotides outside the gene matches: 8.